Below are 21 T cell receptor beta chains sequenced from a single sample in a study of patients and donors after allogeneic stem cell transplantation. TCRdb ran MiXCR on the RT-PCR reads and lists one entry per CDR3 protein. The sample consists of approximately 88,000 distinct CDR3 sequences, approximately 5.2% of them appearing once. Source material: blood, either unsorted or a sorted T cell fraction (not recorded which). These receptors came from a human donor who was either an allogeneic HSCT recipient or a stem cell or donor lymphocyte infusion donor (not recorded which). It is not recorded whose cells these are; they may come from a transplant donor.

The table lists this clonotype with many counts. The rearrangement joins TRBV20-1 to TRBJ2-4, with 7 bases aligning to TRBD2. CDR1 is DFQATT, CDR2 SNEGSKA, per germline (reference sequence). Trimming removed 5 bases from V and 6 bases from J; junction bases left unmatched: 13. CDR3 length: 15 amino acids. The CDR3 here is CSAAKAGGTVNIQYF. The DNA for the CDR3 is TGCAGTGCTGCTAAGGCCGGGGGGACCGTAAACATTCAGTACTTC.

The V call is TRBV12-3 or TRBV12-4, the J call TRBJ1-4, with TRBD1 matching over 11 bases. The CDR3 consists of 15 residues. Germline trimming cut 4 bases from V and 8 bases from J; bases unmatched to any gene: 6. CDR3 coding DNA: TGTGCCAGCAGTTCCGGGACAGGGGGAGGCGAAAAACTGTTTTTT. It encodes CASSSGTGGGEKLFF.

The V and J genes are TRBV2 and TRBJ1-3; maybe TRBD1 (5 bases). CDR3 length: 15 residues. CDR1 is SNHLY and CDR2 is FYNNEI in the germline V gene. The ends were cut back, 5 bases at V and 2 bases at J, with 13 bases in the middle. DNA of the CDR3: TGTGCCAGCAGTAGGCCAGGGCGGACTGGAAACACCATATATTTT. The encoded protein is CASSRPGRTGNTIYF.

This clonotype has ten or more counts. J is TRBJ1-1 and V is TRBV3-1; possible D gene TRBD1, 5 bases. The CDR3 is made up of 13 amino acids. Deletions cut 1 base from V and 9 bases from J, with 12 bases between. Per the germline V gene, CDR1 is LGHDT and CDR2 is YNNKEL (reference sequence). The CDR3 DNA sequence: TGTGCCAGCAGCCAAGGGGCCGGGGCGAAAGCTTTCTTT. As protein: CASSQGAGAKAFF.

This clonotype was seen more than once but under ten times. The chain has TRBV19 and TRBJ1-2; D gene ambiguous. Trimming removed 5 bases from V and 2 bases from J, with 12 bases in between. The CDR3 runs 14 residues. Germline values: CDR1 LNHDA, CDR2 SQIVND (reference sequence). The CDR3 loop is CASSSGNRNYGYTF. CDR3 sequence (DNA): TGTGCCAGTAGTTCGGGGAACCGAAACTATGGCTACACCTTC.

The chain combines TRBV20-1 with TRBJ2-1, with TRBD2 identical over 7 bases. CDR3 length equals 14 residues. CDR1 and CDR2 (germline): DFQATT, SNEGSKA (reference sequence). The junction had 5 bases not matched to a gene; V was cut back by 3 bases and J by 3 bases. CDR3 amino acids: CSASLSGRYNEQFF. DNA for the CDR3: TGCAGTGCTAGTCTTAGCGGGCGCTACAATGAGCAGTTCTTC.

In its sample, this clonotype was seen many times. The genes are TRBV20-1 and TRBJ2-1; D is perhaps TRBD2 (6 bases). V was clipped by 1 base and J by 10 bases, with 20 bases between them. Germline V lookup: CDR1 DFQATT, CDR2 SNEGSKA (reference sequence). The CDR3 is 15 residues long. The CDR3 protein is CSARVGTLAQEEQFF. The CDR3 region has the DNA TGCAGTGCTAGAGTCGGGACTCTTGCCCAGGAGGAGCAGTTCTTC.

This clonotype was picked up many times. The rearrangement joins TRBV20-1 to TRBJ1-5; D might be TRBD1 (5 bases). The CDR3 has 16 residues. V lost 6 bases to trimming and J lost 2 bases, with 20 bases between them. CDR1 DFQATT and CDR2 SNEGSKA come from the germline V gene (reference sequence). The CDR3 here is CSATSHRREGNQPQHF. As DNA, the CDR3 is TGCAGTGCCACAAGTCACAGGCGGGAGGGCAATCAGCCCCAGCATTTT.

This clonotype was picked up many times. The CDR3 region has the DNA TGTGCCAGCAGCACCGGGACAGCCAATGAGCAGTTCTTC. Its translation: CASSTGTANEQFF. The chain uses TRBV9 and TRBJ2-1; the match to TRBD1 covers 7 bases. The V gene's germline CDR1 is SGDLS and CDR2 YYNGEE. The trim removed 4 bases at V and 6 bases at J, leaving 4 bases unmatched. The CDR3 spans 13 residues.

This clonotype was observed at least ten times. The rearrangement joins TRBV29-1 to TRBJ2-3; tentatively, D is TRBD2 (7 bases). This CDR3 comprises 12 residues. V was shortened by 6 bases and J by 6 bases, with 13 bases between the two germline ends. Germline CDR1 reads SQVTM; CDR2 reads ANQGSEA. The CDR3 reads CSVGGGLDTQYF. CDR3 DNA: TGCAGCGTGGGGGGGGGCCTGGATACGCAGTATTTT.

In its sample, this clonotype was seen many times. The chain couples TRBV28 to TRBJ1-6; D may be TRBD1 (5 bases). Germline-derived CDR1 and CDR2 are MDHEN and SYDVKM. There are 17 residues in the CDR3. The V end was cut by 2 bases, the J end by 3 bases, with 14 bases between. In DNA, the CDR3 is TGTGCCAGCAGTTTAGGGGACGGACGACTCTATAATTCACCCCTCCACTTT. Its protein product is CASSLGDGRLYNSPLHF. Based on the CDR3 plus reference TRBV28 and TRBJ1-6, the full variable domain is DVKVTQSSRYLVKRTGEKVFLECVQDMDHENMFWYRQDPGLGLRLIYFSYDVKMKEKGDIPEGYSVSREKKERFSLILESASTNQTSMYLCASSLGDGRLYNSPLHFGNGTRLTVT.

This clonotype occurred many times. The rearrangement uses TRBV12-3 or TRBV12-4 and TRBJ1-5, with D uncertain. With 10 bases removed from V and 0 bases from J, the gap between germline ends came to 10 bases. CDR3 size: 13 residues. The CDR3 DNA sequence: TGTGCCACCGGACCTTATAGCAATCAGCCCCAGCATTTT. This encodes CATGPYSNQPQHF.

The chain is built from TRBV11-2 and TRBJ2-1, with 13 bases aligning to TRBD2. Germline V CDR1 and CDR2: SGHAT, FQNNGV. After removal of 1 base from V and 4 bases from J, the junction contained 7 bases not matched to a gene. This CDR3 spans 18 amino acids. The CDR3 loop is CASSLVELAGGRYNEQFF. The CDR3 coding sequence is TGTGCCAGCAGCTTAGTCGAACTAGCGGGGGGGCGGTACAATGAGCAGTTCTTC.

The table lists this clonotype with many counts. V is TRBV20-1 and J is TRBJ1-2, with TRBD1 matching over 10 bases. Germline loops: CDR1 DFQATT, CDR2 SNEGSKA (reference sequence). V lost 4 bases and J lost 0; bases outside the gene matches: 11. The CDR3 totals 17 residues. As DNA, the CDR3 is TGCAGTGCTACGACAGGGGGCGCAAACATCGCTAACTATGGCTACACCTTC. It codes for CSATTGGANIANYGYTF.

This clonotype was seen ten or more times. The chain uses TRBV12-3 or TRBV12-4 and TRBJ2-1; 7 bases align to TRBD1. The CDR3 totals 15 residues. The V gene end was trimmed by 6 bases and the J gene end by 2 bases; junction bases not matched to a gene: 7. CDR3 region: CASSIQGFPYNEQFF. CDR3 sequence (DNA): TGTGCCAGCAGCATACAGGGGTTCCCCTACAATGAGCAGTTCTTC.

This clonotype was counted at least ten times. V gene TRBV20-1 combines with J gene TRBJ1-2, with 7 bases matching TRBD1. CDR3 size: 12 residues. CDR1 and CDR2 (germline): DFQATT, SNEGSKA (reference sequence). The J segment lost 5 bases and the V segment lost 6 bases, leaving 6 bases of the junction unmatched. The CDR3 coding sequence is TGCAGTGCCACTACGGGACAGTATGGCTACACCTTC. Amino acids: CSATTGQYGYTF.

This clonotype turned up a few times. The chain is built from TRBV12-3 or TRBV12-4 and TRBJ2-5, with 11 positions matching TRBD1. Trimming at V came to 6 bases and at J to 6 bases, leaving 9 bases not matched to a gene. The CDR3 is made up of 15 amino acids. CDR3 nucleotide sequence: TGTGCCAGCAGCCCCGGGACAGGGGGGGAGAAGACCCAGTACTTC. It codes for CASSPGTGGEKTQYF.

This clonotype was seen more than once but under ten times. The chain couples TRBV7-9 to TRBJ1-1; TRBD1 might be the D (5 bases). This CDR3 is 13 amino acids long. Germline V gives CDR1 SEHNR, CDR2 FQNEAQ (reference sequence). Trimming pared 4 bases from V and 4 bases from J, leaving 10 bases between. The CDR3 bases are TGTGCCAGCAGCTCCGGGGGACTCACTGAAGCTTTCTTT. This sequence encodes CASSSGGLTEAFF.

In its sample, this clonotype was seen many times. DNA of the CDR3: TGTGCCAGCAGTTCCCAGCGGGAGGATGTCGAGCAGTACTTC. Its translation is CASSSQREDVEQYF. The chain couples TRBV2 to TRBJ2-7, with 9 bases fitting TRBD2. V was clipped by 5 bases and J by 6 bases; unmatched bases: 8. The length of the CDR3 is 14 residues. The germline CDR1 and CDR2 sequences are SNHLY and FYNNEI.

This clonotype was recorded at least ten times. DNA of the CDR3: TGCAGTGCCTGCGGCACTAGCGGGAGTGCAGATACGCAGTATTTT. It translates to CSACGTSGSADTQYF. The chain carries TRBV20-1 and TRBJ2-3, with TRBD2 identical over 11 bases. CDR1 is DFQATT and CDR2 is SNEGSKA in the germline V gene (reference sequence). Trimming cost V 6 bases and J 4 bases; bases outside gene matches: 9. The CDR3 loop spans 15 amino acids.

Comment on this clonotype: At one end, the junction sequence differs from germline, possibly due to a read error. The V call is TRBV5-1, the J call TRBJ2-5; 7 nucleotides match TRBD2. Germline CDR1 is SGHRS and CDR2 is YFSETQ. The CDR3 has 14 residues. CDR3 region: CVSRVLGGEETQYF. The CDR3 DNA follows: TGCGTCAGCAGAGTGTTGGGGGGGGAAGAGACCCAGTACTTC.